The clone carrying this T cell receptor (gamma chain) was picked up a small number of times. The sample is drawn from a study of gamma-delta T cells after stem cell transplantation. CDR1 GITISATS and CDR2 ISYDGTV come from the germline V gene (reference sequence). The CDR3 loop spans 17 amino acids. J lost 3 bases, V lost 0 bases, and 2 bases had no gene match. TCRdb ran CATT on the RT-PCR reads. The profile covers 700 or so gamma-chain clones, with approximately 38% appearing a single time and around 25% taken by the ten largest. The TCR was taken from a human donor. It is not recorded whose cells these are; they may come from a transplant donor. The V and J genes are TRGV9 and TRGJP. Here the J gene was assigned by germline matching of the DNA, as TCRdb has none. Input material: gamma-delta T cells. In DNA, the CDR3 is TGTGCCTTGTGGGAGGTGAAGCAAGAGTTGGGCAAAAAAATCAAGGTATTT. It encodes CALWEVKQELGKKIKVF.